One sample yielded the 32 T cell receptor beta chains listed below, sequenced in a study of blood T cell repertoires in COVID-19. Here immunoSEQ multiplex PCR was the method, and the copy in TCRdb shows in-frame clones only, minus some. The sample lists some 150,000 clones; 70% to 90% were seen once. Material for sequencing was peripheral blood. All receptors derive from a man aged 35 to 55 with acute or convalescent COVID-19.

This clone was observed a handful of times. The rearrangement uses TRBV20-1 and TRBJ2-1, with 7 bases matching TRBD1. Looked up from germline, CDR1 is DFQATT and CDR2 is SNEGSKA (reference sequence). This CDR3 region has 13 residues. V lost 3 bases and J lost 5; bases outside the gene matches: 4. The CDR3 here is CSASRDRDNEQFF. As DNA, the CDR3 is TGCAGTGCTAGTCGGGACAGAGACAATGAGCAGTTCTTC.

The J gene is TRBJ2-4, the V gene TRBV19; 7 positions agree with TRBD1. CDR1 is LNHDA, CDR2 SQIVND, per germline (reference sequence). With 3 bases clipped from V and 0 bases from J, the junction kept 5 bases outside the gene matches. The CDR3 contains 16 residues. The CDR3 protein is CASSITGDLAKNIQYF. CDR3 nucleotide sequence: TGTGCCAGTAGTATTACAGGGGACCTAGCCAAAAACATTCAGTACTTC. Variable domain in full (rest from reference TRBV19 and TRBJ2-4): DGGITQSPKYLFRKEGQNVTLSCEQNLNHDAMYWYRQDPGQGLRLIYYSQIVNDFQKGDIAEGYSVSREKKESFPLTVTSAQKNPTAFYLCASSITGDLAKNIQYFGAGTRLSVL.

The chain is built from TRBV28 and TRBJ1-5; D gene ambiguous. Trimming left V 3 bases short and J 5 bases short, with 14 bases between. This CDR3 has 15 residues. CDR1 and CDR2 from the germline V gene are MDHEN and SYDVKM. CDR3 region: CASSFLRLPHQPQHF. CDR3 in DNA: TGTGCCAGCAGTTTTCTCCGACTCCCCCATCAGCCCCAGCATTTT.

CDR3 bases: TGCGCCAGCAGCCTAGCGGGGGGGGAAGAGACCCAGTACTTC. It translates to CASSLAGGEETQYF. The chain links TRBV4-3 to TRBJ2-5; 11 bases map to TRBD2. With V trimmed by 4 bases and J by 3 bases, 1 base remained unmatched. This CDR3 is built from 14 residues. The V gene's germline CDR1 is LGHNA and CDR2 YSLEER.

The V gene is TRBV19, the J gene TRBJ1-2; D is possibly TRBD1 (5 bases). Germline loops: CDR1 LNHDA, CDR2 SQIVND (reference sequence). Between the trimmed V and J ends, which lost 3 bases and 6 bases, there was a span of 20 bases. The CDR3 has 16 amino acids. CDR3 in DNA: TGTGCCAGTAGTATGGGGCGAGGCGGGGCAACTCATGGCTACACCTTC. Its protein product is CASSMGRGGATHGYTF.

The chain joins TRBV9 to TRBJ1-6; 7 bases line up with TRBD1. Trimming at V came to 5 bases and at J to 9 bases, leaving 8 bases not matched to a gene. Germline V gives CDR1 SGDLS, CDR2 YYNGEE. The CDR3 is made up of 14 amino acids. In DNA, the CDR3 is TGTGCCAGCAGTGAGAACAGGGGAACTTCACCCCTCCACTTT. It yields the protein CASSENRGTSPLHF.

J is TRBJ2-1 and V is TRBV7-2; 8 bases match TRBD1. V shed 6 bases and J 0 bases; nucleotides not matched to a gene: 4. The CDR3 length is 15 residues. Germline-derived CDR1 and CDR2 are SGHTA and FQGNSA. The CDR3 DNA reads TGTGCCAGCAGACGGACAGGGAGCTCCTACAATGAGCAGTTCTTC. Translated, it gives CASRRTGSSYNEQFF.

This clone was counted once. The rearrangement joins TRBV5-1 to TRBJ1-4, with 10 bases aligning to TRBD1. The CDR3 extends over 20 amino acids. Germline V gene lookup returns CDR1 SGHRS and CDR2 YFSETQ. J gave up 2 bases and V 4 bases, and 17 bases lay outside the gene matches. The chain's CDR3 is CASSQDRQGAVFGTNEKLFF. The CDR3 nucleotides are TGCGCCAGCAGCCAAGATCGACAGGGGGCAGTTTTTGGGACTAATGAAAAACTGTTTTTT.

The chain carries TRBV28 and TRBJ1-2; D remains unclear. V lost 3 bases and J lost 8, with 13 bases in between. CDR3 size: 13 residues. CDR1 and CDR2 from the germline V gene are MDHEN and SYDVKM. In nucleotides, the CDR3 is TGTGCCAGCAGTTTTCCTCTCCTAGCCGGCTACACCTTC. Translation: CASSFPLLAGYTF.

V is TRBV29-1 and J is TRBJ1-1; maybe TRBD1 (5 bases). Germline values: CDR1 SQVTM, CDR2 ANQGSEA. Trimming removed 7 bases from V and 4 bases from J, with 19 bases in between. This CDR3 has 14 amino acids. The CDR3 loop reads CSAPLGGLGTEAFF. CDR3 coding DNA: TGCAGCGCCCCACTGGGGGGTCTCGGCACTGAAGCTTTCTTT.

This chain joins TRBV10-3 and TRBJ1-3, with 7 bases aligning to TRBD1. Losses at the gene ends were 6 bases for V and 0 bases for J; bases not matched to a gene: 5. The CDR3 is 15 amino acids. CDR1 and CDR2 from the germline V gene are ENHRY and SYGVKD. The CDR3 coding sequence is TGTGCCATCAGCGGGACAGCTCGCTCTGGAAACACCATATATTTT. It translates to CAISGTARSGNTIYF.

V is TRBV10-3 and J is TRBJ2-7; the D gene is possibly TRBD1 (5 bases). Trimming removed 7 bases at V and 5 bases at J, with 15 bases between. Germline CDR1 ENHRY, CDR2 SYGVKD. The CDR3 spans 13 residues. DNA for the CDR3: TGTGCCATCACTGGAAACCTGGGGCACGAGCAGTACTTC. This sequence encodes CAITGNLGHEQYF.

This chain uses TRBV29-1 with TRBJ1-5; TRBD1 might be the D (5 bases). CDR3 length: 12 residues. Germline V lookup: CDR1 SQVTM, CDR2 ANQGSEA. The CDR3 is CTEPGENQPQHF. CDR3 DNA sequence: TGCACCGAACCGGGGGAGAATCAGCCCCAGCATTTT.

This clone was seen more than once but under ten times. The CDR3 loop reads CATWEFGTEAFF. CDR3 DNA: TGTGCCACCTGGGAGTTCGGCACTGAAGCTTTCTTT. The rearrangement joins TRBV28 to TRBJ1-1; D gene ambiguous. The length of the CDR3 is 12 residues. V was clipped by 10 bases and J by 4 bases, with 13 bases between them. Germline V lookup: CDR1 MDHEN, CDR2 SYDVKM. Using reference TRBV28 and TRBJ1-1 for the parts outside the CDR3, the full variable domain is DVKVTQSSRYLVKRTGEKVFLECVQDMDHENMFWYRQDPGLGLRLIYFSYDVKMKEKGDIPEGYSVSREKKERFSLILESASTNQTSMYLCATWEFGTEAFFGQGTRLTVV.

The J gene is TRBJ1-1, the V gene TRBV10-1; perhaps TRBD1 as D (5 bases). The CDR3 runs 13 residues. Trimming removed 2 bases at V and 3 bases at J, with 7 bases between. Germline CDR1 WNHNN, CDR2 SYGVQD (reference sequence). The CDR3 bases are TGCGCCAGCAGTGAGGCGGGGGACACTGAAGCTTTCTTT. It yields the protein CASSEAGDTEAFF.

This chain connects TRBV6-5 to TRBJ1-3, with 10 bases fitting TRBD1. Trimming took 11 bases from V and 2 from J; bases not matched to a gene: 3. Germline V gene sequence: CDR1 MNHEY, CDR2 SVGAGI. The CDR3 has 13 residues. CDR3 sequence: CADRGRTGNTIYF. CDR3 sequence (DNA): TGTGCCGACAGGGGGCGCACTGGAAACACCATATATTTT.

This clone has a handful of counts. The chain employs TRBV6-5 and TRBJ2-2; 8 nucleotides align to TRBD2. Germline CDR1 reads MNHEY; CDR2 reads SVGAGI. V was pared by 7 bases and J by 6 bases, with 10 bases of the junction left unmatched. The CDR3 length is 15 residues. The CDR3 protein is CASKPLGGAPGELFF. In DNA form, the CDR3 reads TGTGCCAGCAAGCCCCTCGGGGGGGCCCCCGGGGAGCTGTTTTTT.

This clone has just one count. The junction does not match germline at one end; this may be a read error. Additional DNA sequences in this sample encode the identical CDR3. The CDR3 spells CASAPGGIVPYNSPLHF. For the CDR3, the DNA is TGTGCCAGTGCCCCGGGGGGAATTGTCCCCTATAATTCACCCCTCCACTTT. This sequence joins TRBV12-5 and TRBJ1-6; D possibly corresponds to TRBD1 (5 bases). The CDR3 runs to 17 residues. The V gene's germline CDR1 is LGHNT and CDR2 FRNRAP.

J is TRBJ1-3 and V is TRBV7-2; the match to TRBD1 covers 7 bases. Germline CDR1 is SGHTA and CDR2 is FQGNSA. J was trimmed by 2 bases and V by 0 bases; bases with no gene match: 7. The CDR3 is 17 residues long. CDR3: CASSLAEQGIAGNTIYF. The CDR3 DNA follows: TGTGCCAGCAGCTTAGCCGAACAGGGGATAGCTGGAAACACCATATATTTT.

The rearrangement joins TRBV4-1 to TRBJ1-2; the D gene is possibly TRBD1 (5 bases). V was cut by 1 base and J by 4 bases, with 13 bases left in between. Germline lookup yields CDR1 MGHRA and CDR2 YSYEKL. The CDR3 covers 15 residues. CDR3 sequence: CASSQVREGGYGYTF. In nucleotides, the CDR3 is TGCGCCAGCAGCCAAGTCAGGGAGGGTGGCTATGGCTACACCTTC.

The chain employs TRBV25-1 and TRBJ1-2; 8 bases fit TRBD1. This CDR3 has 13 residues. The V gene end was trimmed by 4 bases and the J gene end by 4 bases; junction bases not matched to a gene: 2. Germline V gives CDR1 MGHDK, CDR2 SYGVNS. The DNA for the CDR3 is TGTGCCAGCAGTGCACAGGGGGGCTATGGCTACACCTTC. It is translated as CASSAQGGYGYTF.

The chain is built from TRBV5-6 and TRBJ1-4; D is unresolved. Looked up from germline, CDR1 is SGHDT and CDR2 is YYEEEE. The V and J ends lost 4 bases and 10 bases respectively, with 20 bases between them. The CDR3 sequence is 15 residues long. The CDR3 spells CASSPPGSRRGKLFF. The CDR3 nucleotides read TGTGCCAGCAGCCCACCCGGGTCCCGTCGCGGAAAACTGTTTTTT.

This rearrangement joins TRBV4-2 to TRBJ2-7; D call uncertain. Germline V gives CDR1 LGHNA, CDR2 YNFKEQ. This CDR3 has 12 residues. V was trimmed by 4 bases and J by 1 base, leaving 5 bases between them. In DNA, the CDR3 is TGTGCCAGCAGCCTCCCGTCCTACGAGCAGTACTTC. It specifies CASSLPSYEQYF.

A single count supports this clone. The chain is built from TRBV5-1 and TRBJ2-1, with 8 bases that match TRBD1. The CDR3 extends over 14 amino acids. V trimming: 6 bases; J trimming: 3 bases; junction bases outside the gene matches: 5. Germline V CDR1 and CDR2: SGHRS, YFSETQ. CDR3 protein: CASNGQGFYNEQFF. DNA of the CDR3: TGCGCCAGCAACGGACAGGGCTTCTACAATGAGCAGTTCTTC.

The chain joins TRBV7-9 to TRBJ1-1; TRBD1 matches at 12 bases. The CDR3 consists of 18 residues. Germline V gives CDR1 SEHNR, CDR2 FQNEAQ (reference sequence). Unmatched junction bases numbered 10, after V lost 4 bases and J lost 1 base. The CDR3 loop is CASSSPGQGAGGNTEAFF. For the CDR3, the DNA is TGTGCCAGCAGCTCACCGGGACAGGGGGCTGGGGGGAACACTGAAGCTTTCTTT.

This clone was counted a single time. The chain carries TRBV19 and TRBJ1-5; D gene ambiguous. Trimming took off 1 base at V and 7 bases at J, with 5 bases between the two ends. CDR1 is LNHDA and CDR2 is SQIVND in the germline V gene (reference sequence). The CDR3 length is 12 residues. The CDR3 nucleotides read TGTGCCAGTAGTATAGCTCGGCAGCCCCAGCATTTT. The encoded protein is CASSIARQPQHF.

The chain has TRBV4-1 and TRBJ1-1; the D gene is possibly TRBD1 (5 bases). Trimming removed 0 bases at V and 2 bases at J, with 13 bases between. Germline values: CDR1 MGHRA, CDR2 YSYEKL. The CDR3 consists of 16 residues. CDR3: CASSQEGYRLNTEAFF. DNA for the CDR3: TGCGCCAGCAGCCAAGAGGGTTACAGGCTTAACACTGAAGCTTTCTTT.

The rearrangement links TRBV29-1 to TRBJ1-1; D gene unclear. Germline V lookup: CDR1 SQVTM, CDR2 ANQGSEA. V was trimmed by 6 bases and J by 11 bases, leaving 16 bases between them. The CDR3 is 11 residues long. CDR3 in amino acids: CSVSPEKLAFF. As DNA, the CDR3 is TGCAGCGTGAGTCCGGAGAAGTTGGCTTTCTTT.

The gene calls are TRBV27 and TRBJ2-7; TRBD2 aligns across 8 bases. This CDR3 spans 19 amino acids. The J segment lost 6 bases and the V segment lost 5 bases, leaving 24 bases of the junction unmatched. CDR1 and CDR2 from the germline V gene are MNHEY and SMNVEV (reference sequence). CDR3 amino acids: CASSPGGRGGPPDLGEQYF. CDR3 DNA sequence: TGTGCCAGCAGTCCGGGGGGTCGCGGGGGGCCGCCAGACCTAGGCGAGCAGTACTTC.

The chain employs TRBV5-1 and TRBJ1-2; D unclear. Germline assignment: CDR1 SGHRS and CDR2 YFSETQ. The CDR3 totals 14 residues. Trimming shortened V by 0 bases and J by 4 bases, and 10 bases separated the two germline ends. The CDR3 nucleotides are TGCGCCAGCAGCTTGGTCGGGGTTCCCTATGGCTACACCTTC. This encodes CASSLVGVPYGYTF. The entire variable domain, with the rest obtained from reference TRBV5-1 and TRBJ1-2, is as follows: KAGVTQTPRYLIKTRGQQVTLSCSPISGHRSVSWYQQTPGQGLQFLFEYFSETQRNKGNFPGRFSGRQFSNSRSEMNVSTLELGDSALYLCASSLVGVPYGYTFGSGTRLTVV.

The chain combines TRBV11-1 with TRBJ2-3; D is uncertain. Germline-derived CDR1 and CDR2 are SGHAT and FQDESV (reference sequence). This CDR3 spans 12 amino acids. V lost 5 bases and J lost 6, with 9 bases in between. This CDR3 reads CASSLPGDTQYF. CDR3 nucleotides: TGTGCCAGCAGCCTTCCTGGCGATACGCAGTATTTT.

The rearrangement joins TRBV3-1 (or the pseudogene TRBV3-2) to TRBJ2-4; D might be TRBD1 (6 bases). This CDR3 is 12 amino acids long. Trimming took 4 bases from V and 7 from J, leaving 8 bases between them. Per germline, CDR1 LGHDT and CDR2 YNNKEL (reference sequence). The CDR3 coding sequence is TGTGCCAGCAGCCCTACAGGGAACATTCAGTACTTC. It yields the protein CASSPTGNIQYF.